The text below deals with one T cell receptor beta chain. This sample is drawn from a study of PD-1 blockade in mismatch repair-deficient tumors. The CDR3 is 14 residues long. The germline V gene has CDR1 MNHNS and CDR2 SASEGT. The V gene lost 4 bases and the J gene lost 1 base, with 8 bases spanning the gap. The protocol was immunoSEQ multiplex PCR, while the TCRdb copy is restricted to in-frame clones and leaves out a portion. Found here are roughly 120,000 clones, more than 70% of them singletons; the top ten hold 12%. PCR or immunohistochemistry showed mismatch repair deficiency in every enrolled patient.

This sequence joins TRBV6-1 and TRBJ1-5; D unclear. Sequencing was performed on peripheral blood, taken approximately 70 weeks after starting pembrolizumab. The receptor was derived from an adult with mismatch repair-deficient cancer. CDR3 nucleotides: TGTGCCAGCAGTGTTGGGCAAAGCAATCAGCCCCAGCATTTT. It codes for CASSVGQSNQPQHF.